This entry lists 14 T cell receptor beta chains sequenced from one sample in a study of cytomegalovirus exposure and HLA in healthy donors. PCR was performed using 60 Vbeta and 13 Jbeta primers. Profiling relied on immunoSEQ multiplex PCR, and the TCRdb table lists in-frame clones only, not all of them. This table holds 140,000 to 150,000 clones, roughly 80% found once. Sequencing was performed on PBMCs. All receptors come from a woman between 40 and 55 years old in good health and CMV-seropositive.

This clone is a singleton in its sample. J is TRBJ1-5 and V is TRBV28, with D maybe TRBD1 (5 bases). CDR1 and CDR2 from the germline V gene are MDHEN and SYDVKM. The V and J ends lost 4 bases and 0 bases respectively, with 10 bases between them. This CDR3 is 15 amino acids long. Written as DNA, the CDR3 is TGTGCCAGCAGTTCTGGACAATATAGCAATCAGCCCCAGCATTTT. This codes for CASSSGQYSNQPQHF.

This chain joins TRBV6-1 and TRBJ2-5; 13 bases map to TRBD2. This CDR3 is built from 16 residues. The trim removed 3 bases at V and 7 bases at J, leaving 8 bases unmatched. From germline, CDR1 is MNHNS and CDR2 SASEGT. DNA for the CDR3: TGTGCCAGCAGTGACTGGACTAGCGGGGGCGGAGGGACCCAGTACTTC. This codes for CASSDWTSGGGGTQYF.

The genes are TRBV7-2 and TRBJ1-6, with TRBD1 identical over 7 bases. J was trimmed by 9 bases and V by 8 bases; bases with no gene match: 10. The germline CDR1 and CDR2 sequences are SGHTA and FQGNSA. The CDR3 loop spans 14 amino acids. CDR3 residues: CASARQGDFSPLHF. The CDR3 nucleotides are TGTGCCAGCGCTCGACAGGGTGACTTTTCACCCCTCCACTTT.

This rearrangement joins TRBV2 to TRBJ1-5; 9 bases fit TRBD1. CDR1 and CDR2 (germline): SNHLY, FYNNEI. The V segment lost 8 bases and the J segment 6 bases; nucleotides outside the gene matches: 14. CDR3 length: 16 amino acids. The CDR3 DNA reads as TGTGCCAGCCGCCCCCCCGGGACAGGGTACCGTCAGCCCCAGCATTTT. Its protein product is CASRPPGTGYRQPQHF.

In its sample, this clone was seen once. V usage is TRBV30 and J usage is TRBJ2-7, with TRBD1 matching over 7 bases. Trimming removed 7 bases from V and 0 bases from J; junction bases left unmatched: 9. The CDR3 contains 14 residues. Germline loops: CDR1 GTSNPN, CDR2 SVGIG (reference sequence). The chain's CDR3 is CASGLWDSSYEQYF. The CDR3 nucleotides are TGTGCCTCGGGTTTATGGGACAGCTCCTACGAGCAGTACTTC.

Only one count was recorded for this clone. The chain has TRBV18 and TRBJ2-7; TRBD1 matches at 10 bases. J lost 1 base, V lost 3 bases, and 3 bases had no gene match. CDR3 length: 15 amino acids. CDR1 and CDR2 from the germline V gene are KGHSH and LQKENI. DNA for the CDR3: TGTGCCAGCTCACCCCCGGGACAGGGGTCCTACGAGCAGTACTTC. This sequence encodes CASSPPGQGSYEQYF.

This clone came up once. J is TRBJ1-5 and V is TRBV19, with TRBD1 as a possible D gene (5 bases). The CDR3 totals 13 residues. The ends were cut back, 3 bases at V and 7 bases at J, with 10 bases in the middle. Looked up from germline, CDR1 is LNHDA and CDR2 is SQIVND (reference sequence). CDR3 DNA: TGTGCCAGTAGTATTCAGGGTTCCCAGCCCCAGCATTTT. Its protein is CASSIQGSQPQHF.

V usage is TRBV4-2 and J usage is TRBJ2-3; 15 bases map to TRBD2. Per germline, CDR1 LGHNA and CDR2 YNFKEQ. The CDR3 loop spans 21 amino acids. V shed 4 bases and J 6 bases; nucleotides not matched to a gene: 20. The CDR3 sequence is CASSPTTGGTSGGHGWDTQYF. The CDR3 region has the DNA TGTGCCAGCAGCCCTACAACGGGGGGGACTAGCGGGGGGCACGGCTGGGATACGCAGTATTTT.

The CDR3 region is CASSVGRGFSYEQYF. The CDR3 DNA reads as TGTGCCAGCAGCGTGGGGCGGGGGTTTTCCTACGAGCAGTACTTC. The chain links TRBV7-2 to TRBJ2-7; 7 bases are a match to TRBD2. The V gene's germline CDR1 is SGHTA and CDR2 FQGNSA. V lost 5 bases to trimming and J lost 1 base; unmatched junction nucleotides: 8. The CDR3 is 15 residues long.

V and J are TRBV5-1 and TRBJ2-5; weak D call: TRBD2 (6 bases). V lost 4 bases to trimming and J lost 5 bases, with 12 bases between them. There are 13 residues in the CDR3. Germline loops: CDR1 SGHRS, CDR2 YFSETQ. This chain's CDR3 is CASSPGLSETQYF. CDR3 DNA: TGCGCCAGCAGCCCCGGACTAAGTGAGACCCAGTACTTC. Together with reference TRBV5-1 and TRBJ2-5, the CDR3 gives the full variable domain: KAGVTQTPRYLIKTRGQQVTLSCSPISGHRSVSWYQQTPGQGLQFLFEYFSETQRNKGNFPGRFSGRQFSNSRSEMNVSTLELGDSALYLCASSPGLSETQYFGPGTRLLVL.

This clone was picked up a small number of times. The CDR3 protein is CASSEVMMYEQYF. DNA of the CDR3: TGTGCCAGCTCGGAGGTCATGATGTACGAGCAGTACTTC. The chain links TRBV18 to TRBJ2-7; D is possibly TRBD2 (5 bases). Trimming took off 6 bases at V and 4 bases at J, with 13 bases between the two ends. The CDR3 is 13 amino acids. Per germline, CDR1 KGHSH and CDR2 LQKENI. Full variable domain (missing parts from reference TRBV18 and TRBJ2-7): NAGVMQNPRHLVRRRGQEARLRCSPMKGHSHVYWYRQLPEEGLKFMVYLQKENIIDESGMPKERFSAEFPKEGPSILRIQQVVRGDSAAYFCASSEVMMYEQYFGPGTRLTVT.

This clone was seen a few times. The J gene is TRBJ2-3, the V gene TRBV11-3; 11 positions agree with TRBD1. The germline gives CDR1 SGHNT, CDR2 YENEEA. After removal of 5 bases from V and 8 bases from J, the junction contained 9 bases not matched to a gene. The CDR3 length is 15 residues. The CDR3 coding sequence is TGTGCCAGCAGCCAGACTGGGACAGGGGGTGGTACGCAGTATTTT. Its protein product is CASSQTGTGGGTQYF. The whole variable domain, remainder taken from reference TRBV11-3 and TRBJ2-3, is EAGVVQSPRYKIIEKKQPVAFWCNPISGHNTLYWYLQNLGQGPELLIRYENEEAVDDSQLPKDRFSAERLKGVDSTLKIQPAELGDSAVYLCASSQTGTGGGTQYFGPGTRLTVL.

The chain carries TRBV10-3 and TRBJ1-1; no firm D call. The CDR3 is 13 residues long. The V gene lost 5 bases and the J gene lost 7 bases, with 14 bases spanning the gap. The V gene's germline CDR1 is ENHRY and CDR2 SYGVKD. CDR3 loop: CAISPLADNEAFF. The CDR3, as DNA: TGTGCCATCAGTCCGTTGGCGGATAATGAAGCTTTCTTT.

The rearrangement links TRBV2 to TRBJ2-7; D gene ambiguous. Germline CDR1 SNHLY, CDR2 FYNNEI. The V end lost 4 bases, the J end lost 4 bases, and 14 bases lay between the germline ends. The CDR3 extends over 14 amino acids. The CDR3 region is CASSVSAVQYEQYF. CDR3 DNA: TGTGCCAGCAGTGTTTCGGCAGTACAGTACGAGCAGTACTTC.